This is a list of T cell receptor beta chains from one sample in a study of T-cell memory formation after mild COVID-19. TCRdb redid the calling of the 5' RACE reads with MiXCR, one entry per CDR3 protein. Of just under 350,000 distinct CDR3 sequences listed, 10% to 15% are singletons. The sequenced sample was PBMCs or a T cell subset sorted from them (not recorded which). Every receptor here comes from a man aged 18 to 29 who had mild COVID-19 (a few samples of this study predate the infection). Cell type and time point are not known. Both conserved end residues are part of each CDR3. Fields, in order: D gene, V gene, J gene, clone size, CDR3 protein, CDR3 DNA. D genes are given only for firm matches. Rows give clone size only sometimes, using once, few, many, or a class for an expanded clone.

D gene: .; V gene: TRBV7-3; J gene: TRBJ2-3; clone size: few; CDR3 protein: CASSPNRGREDTQYF; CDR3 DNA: TGTGCCAGCAGCCCCAATCGGGGAAGGGAAGATACGCAGTATTTT
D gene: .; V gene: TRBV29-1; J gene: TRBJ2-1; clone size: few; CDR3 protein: CSELGDTHNEQFF; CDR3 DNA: TGCAGCGAGTTGGGGGACACCCACAATGAGCAGTTCTTC
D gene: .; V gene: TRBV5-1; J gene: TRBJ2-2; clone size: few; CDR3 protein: CASSPRGGGTTGELFF; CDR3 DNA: TGCGCCAGCAGCCCGCGAGGGGGGGGGACCACCGGGGAGCTGTTTTTT
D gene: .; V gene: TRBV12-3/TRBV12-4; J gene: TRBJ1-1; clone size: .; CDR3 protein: CASSLSPGSTEAFF; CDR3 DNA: TGTGCCAGCAGTTTGTCCCCAGGATCCACTGAAGCTTTCTTT
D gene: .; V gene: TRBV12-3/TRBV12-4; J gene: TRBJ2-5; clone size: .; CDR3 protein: CASSQGQASQETQYF; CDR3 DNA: TGTGCCAGCAGTCAAGGTCAGGCCTCCCAAGAGACCCAGTACTTC
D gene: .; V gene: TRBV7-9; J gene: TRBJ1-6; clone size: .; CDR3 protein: CASSGGRGVSPLHF; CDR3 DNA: TGTGCCAGCAGCGGGGGACGCGGGGTTTCACCCCTCCACTTT
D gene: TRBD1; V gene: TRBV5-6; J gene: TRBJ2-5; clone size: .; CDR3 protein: CASSLGDRGEETQYF; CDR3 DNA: TGTGCCAGCAGCTTGGGGGACAGAGGGGAAGAGACCCAGTACTTC
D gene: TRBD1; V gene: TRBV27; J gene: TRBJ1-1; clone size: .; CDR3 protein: CASRSTGRAFF; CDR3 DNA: TGTGCCAGCAGGTCGACAGGGAGGGCTTTCTTT
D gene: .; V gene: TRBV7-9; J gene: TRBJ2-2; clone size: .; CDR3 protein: CASSLARMGVLFF; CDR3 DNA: TGTGCCAGCAGCTTAGCGCGAATGGGTGTGCTGTTTTTT
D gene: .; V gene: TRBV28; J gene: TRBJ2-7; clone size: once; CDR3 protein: CASRTRNYEQYF; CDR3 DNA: TGTGCCAGCAGGACAAGGAACTACGAGCAGTACTTC
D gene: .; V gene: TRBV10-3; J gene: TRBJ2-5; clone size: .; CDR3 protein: CAISDPTGYGETQYF; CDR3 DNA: TGTGCCATCAGTGACCCCACAGGGTACGGGGAGACCCAGTACTTC
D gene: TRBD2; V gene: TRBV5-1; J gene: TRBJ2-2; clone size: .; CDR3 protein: CASSFGGLYTGDLFF; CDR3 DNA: TGCGCCAGCAGCTTCGGGGGACTATACACCGGGGATCTGTTTTTT
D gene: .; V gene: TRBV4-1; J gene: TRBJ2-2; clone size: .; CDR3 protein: CASKVDKIAGELFF; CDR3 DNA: TGCGCCAGCAAAGTCGACAAGATCGCCGGGGAGCTGTTTTTT
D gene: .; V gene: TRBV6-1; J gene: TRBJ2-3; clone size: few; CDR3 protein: CASSSRTGPRADTQYF; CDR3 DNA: TGTGCCAGCAGTTCAAGGACGGGACCTAGGGCTGATACGCAGTATTTT
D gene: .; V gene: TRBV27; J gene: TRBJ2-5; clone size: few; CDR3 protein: CASSLSLNSYQETQYF; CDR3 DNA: TGTGCCAGCAGTCTCAGCCTAAACTCGTACCAAGAGACCCAGTACTTC
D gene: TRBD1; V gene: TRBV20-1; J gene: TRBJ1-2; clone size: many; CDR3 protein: CSARNRGYGYTF; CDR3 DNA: TGCAGTGCTAGAAACAGGGGATATGGCTACACCTTC
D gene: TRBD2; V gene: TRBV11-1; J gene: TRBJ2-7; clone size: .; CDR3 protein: CASSLGRGLAGTSHAPGSSYEQYF; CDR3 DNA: TGTGCCAGCAGCTTGGGCCGGGGACTAGCGGGGACTTCACACGCACCAGGAAGCTCCTACGAGCAGTACTTC
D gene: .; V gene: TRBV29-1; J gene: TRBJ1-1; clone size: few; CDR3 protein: CSVEEGPEAFF; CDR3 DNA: TGCAGCGTTGAAGAGGGTCCTGAAGCTTTCTTT
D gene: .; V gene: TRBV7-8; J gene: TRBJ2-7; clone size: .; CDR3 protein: CASSPQITYEQYF; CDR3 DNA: TGTGCCAGCAGCCCTCAAATAACCTACGAGCAGTACTTC
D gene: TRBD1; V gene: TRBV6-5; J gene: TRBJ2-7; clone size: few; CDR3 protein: CASRRGQGSSYEQYF; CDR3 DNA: TGTGCCAGCAGACGAGGACAGGGGAGCTCCTACGAGCAGTACTTC
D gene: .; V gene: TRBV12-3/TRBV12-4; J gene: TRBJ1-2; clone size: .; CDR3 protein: CASSPALLGYTF; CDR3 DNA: TGTGCCAGCAGTCCCGCCCTGTTGGGCTACACCTTC
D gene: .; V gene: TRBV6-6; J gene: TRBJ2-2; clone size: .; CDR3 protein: CASSLAQLTGELFF; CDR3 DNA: TGTGCCAGCAGTTTGGCCCAACTCACCGGGGAGCTGTTTTTT
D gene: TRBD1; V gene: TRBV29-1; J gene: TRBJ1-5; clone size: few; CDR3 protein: CSAKTGSNQPQHF; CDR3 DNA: TGCAGCGCCAAGACAGGGAGCAATCAGCCCCAGCATTTT
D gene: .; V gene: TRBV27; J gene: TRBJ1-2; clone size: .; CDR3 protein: CASSLRWGTDYGYTF; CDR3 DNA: TGTGCCAGCAGTTTAAGATGGGGGACGGACTATGGCTACACCTTC
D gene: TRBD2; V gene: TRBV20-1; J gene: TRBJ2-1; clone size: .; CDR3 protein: CSAPDGGSYNEQFF; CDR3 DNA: TGCAGTGCCCCCGACGGGGGGTCCTACAATGAGCAGTTCTTC
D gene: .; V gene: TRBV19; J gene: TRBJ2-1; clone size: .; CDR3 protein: CASCERGEQFF; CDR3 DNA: TGTGCCAGCTGCGAAAGGGGGGAGCAGTTCTTC
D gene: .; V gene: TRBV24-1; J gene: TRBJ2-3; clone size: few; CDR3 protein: CATSERLLSSTDTQYF; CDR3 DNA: TGTGCCACCAGTGAACGCCTATTGTCTAGCACAGATACGCAGTATTTT
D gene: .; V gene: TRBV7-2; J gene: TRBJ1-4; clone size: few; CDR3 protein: CASSLGLRQELFF; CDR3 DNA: TGTGCCAGCAGCTTAGGGTTGAGGCAGGAACTGTTTTTT
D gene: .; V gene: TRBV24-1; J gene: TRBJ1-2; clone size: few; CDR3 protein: CATSDNYGYTF; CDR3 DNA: TGTGCCACCAGTGATAACTATGGCTACACCTTC
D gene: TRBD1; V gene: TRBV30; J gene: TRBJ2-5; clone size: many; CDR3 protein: CAWSGTGKETQYF; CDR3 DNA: TGTGCCTGGAGCGGGACAGGGAAAGAGACCCAGTACTTC
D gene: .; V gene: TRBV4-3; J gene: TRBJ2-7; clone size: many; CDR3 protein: CASSQGRGALYYEQYF; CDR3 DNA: TGCGCCAGCAGCCAAGGACGGGGGGCCCTTTACTACGAGCAGTACTTC
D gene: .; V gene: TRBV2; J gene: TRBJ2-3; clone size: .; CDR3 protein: CASLARLPTDTQYF; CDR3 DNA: TGTGCCAGCTTAGCCCGCCTTCCCACAGATACGCAGTATTTT
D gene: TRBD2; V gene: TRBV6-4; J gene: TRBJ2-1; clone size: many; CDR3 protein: CASSEDVAGSSEQFF; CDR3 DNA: TGTGCCAGCAGTGAAGATGTAGCGGGGTCGAGTGAGCAGTTCTTC
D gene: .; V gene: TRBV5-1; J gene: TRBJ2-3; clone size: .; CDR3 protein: CASSFGTPVFDTQYF; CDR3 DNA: TGCGCCAGCAGCTTTGGGACACCGGTTTTCGATACGCAGTATTTT
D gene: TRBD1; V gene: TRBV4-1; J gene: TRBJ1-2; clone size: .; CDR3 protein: CASSLREGAEGYTF; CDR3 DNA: TGCGCCAGCAGCCTCAGGGAGGGGGCTGAGGGCTACACCTTC
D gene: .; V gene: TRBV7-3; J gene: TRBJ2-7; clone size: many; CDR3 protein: CASSLTPTAGPYEQYF; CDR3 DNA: TGTGCCAGCAGCTTAACCCCCACCGCAGGGCCCTACGAGCAGTACTTC
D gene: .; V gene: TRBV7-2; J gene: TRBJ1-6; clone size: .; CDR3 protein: CASSLGPVWTSYNSPLHF; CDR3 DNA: TGTGCCAGCAGCTTAGGCCCGGTGTGGACCTCCTATAATTCACCCCTCCACTTT
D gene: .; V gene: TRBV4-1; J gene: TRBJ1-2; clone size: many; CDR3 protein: CASSQDLYVGYTF; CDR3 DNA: TGCGCCAGCAGCCAAGATTTATACGTTGGCTACACCTTC
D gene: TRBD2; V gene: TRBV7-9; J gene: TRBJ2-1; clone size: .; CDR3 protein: CASSLGWGGGSYYEQFF; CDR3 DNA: TGTGCCAGCAGCTTGGGCTGGGGCGGGGGGTCCTATTACGAGCAGTTCTTC
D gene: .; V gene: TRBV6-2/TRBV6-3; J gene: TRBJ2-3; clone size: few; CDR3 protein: CASSPDGATDTQYF; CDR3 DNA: TGTGCCAGCAGTCCGGACGGAGCCACAGATACGCAGTATTTT
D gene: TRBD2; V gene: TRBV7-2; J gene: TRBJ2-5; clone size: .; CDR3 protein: CASSLLTGLAGGKTQYF; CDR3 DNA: TGTGCCAGCAGCCTTCTCACCGGACTAGCGGGGGGAAAGACCCAGTACTTC
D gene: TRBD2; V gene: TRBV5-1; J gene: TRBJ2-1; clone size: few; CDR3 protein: CASTRWGTSGDNEQFF; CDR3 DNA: TGCGCCAGCACCCGGTGGGGGACTAGCGGCGACAATGAGCAGTTCTTC
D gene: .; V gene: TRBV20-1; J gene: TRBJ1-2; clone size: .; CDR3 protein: CSARVGLLTNYGYTF; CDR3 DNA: TGCAGTGCTAGAGTGGGCCTACTCACTAACTATGGCTACACCTTC
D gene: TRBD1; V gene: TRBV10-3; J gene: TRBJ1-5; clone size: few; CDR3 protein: CAISESVQGDNQPQHF; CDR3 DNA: TGTGCCATCAGTGAGTCGGTTCAGGGGGACAATCAGCCCCAGCATTTT
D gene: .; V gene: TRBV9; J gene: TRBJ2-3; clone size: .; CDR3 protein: CASSPYLLVSTDTQYF; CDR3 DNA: TGTGCCAGCAGCCCATATCTCCTAGTTAGCACAGATACGCAGTATTTT
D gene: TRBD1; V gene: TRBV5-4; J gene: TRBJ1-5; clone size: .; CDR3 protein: CASSSGGTEGQPQHF; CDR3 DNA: TGTGCCAGCAGCTCCGGCGGGACAGAGGGACAGCCCCAGCATTTT
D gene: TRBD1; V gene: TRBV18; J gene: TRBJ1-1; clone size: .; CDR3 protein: CASSPSLYRDSNTEAFF; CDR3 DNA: TGTGCCAGCTCACCAAGCCTGTATCGGGACAGTAATACAGAAGCTTTCTTT
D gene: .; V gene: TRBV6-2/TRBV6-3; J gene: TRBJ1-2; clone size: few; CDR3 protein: CASTSRGGRGYTF; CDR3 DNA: TGTGCCAGCACCTCAAGGGGAGGTCGTGGCTACACCTTC
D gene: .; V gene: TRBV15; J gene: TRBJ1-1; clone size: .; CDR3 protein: CATSRGGGGNPEAFF; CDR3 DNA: TGTGCCACCAGCAGAGGGGGAGGGGGTAACCCTGAAGCTTTCTTT
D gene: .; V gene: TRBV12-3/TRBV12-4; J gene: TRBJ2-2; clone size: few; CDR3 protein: CASSLEDGPGELFF; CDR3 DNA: TGTGCCAGCAGTTTAGAGGATGGCCCCGGGGAGCTGTTTTTT